Listed here are 15 T cell receptor beta chains from one sample, sequenced in a study of T cells in localized non-small cell lung cancer. The protocol was immunoSEQ multiplex PCR, while the TCRdb copy is restricted to in-frame clones and leaves out a portion. The sample yields approximately 31,000 clones, 70% to 90% seen once. Sequenced material: peripheral blood, taken before any cancer treatment. These TCRs come from a male donor older than 55 with stage III lung adenocarcinoma.

The chain combines TRBV7-9 with TRBJ1-4; possibly TRBD1 for D (5 bases). The CDR3 has 15 residues. The V and J ends lost 11 bases and 4 bases respectively, with 20 bases between them. CDR1 and CDR2 from the germline V gene are SEHNR and FQNEAQ (reference sequence). CDR3 nucleotides: TGTGCCGGGGCCCCCCTCGGAGGGGATAATGAAAAACTGTTTTTT. Translated, it gives CAGAPLGGDNEKLFF.

Remarks on this clone: At one end the junction does not follow the germline gene, possibly because of a read error. Here the CDR3 reads CSVLGGAGSPF. As DNA, the CDR3 is TGCAGCGTTTTGGGGGGGGCAGGGAGCCCCTTC. The chain links TRBV29-1 to TRBJ1-2; perhaps TRBD1 as D (6 bases). CDR3 length equals 11 residues. The V gene's germline CDR1 is SQVTM and CDR2 ANQGSEA.

This CDR3 is CASSPPTAIGIGYTF. For the CDR3, the DNA is TGTGCCAGCTCACCACCAACGGCAATAGGGATCGGCTACACCTTC. The rearrangement uses TRBV18 and TRBJ1-2; D not certain. Germline V lookup: CDR1 KGHSH, CDR2 LQKENI. This CDR3 is built from 15 residues. Trimming took 0 bases from V and 8 from J, leaving 16 bases between them.

The chain couples TRBV11-1 to TRBJ2-7; 7 bases map to TRBD2. The CDR3 runs to 15 residues. Germline CDR1 is SGHAT and CDR2 is FQDESV (reference sequence). The V and J ends lost 1 base and 2 bases, in that order; junction bases with no gene match: 5. The CDR3 bases are TGTGCCAGCAGCTTAGAGGGCGGGAGAACCTACGAGCAGTACTTC. Its translation: CASSLEGGRTYEQYF. Complete variable domain (other parts from reference TRBV11-1 and TRBJ2-7): EAEVAQSPRYKITEKSQAVAFWCDPISGHATLYWYRQILGQGPELLVQFQDESVVDDSQLPKDRFSAERLKGVDSTLKIQPAELGDSAMYLCASSLEGGRTYEQYFGPGTRLTVT.

V usage is TRBV9 and J usage is TRBJ1-2; TRBD1 is a possible D gene (5 bases). The germline V and J ends were trimmed by 0 bases and 6 bases, with 6 bases remaining between them. This CDR3 is 12 amino acids long. The germline CDR1 and CDR2 sequences are SGDLS and YYNGEE. CDR3 coding DNA: TGTGCCAGCAGCGTAGGGGGCGATGGCTACACCTTC. Translated, it gives CASSVGGDGYTF.

The J gene is TRBJ1-2, the V gene TRBV5-5; 8 positions agree with TRBD1. The V gene end was trimmed by 4 bases and the J gene end by 5 bases; junction bases not matched to a gene: 7. The CDR3 is 14 residues long. Germline V gives CDR1 SGHKS, CDR2 YYEKEE (reference sequence). The DNA of the CDR3 is TGTGCCAGCAGCCCTGTGGACAGGGTGTATGGCTACACCTTC. It translates to CASSPVDRVYGYTF.

The rearrangement uses TRBV30 and TRBJ2-7; 10 positions agree with TRBD1. Trimming at V came to 8 bases and at J to 4 bases, leaving 5 bases not matched to a gene. The length of the CDR3 is 12 residues. Germline V lookup: CDR1 GTSNPN, CDR2 SVGIG (reference sequence). CDR3 protein: CAGGQGRYEQYF. The CDR3 nucleotides read TGTGCCGGGGGACAGGGGCGATACGAGCAGTACTTC.

This chain joins TRBV6-1 and TRBJ1-5; 8 nucleotides align to TRBD1. This CDR3 is built from 15 residues. In germline, CDR1 is MNHNS, CDR2 SASEGT. Trimming took 6 bases from V and 6 from J; bases not matched to a gene: 10. In nucleotides, the CDR3 is TGTGCCAGCAGGCCGACAGGGGCGGAGGGTCAGCCCCAGCATTTT. Translation: CASRPTGAEGQPQHF.

The chain links TRBV7-2 to TRBJ2-5; 14 nucleotides agree with TRBD2. CDR3 length: 18 residues. Germline V gene lookup returns CDR1 SGHTA and CDR2 FQGNSA. Trimming removed 6 bases from V and 0 bases from J; junction bases left unmatched: 9. CDR3 in DNA: TGTGCCAGCAGTCTAGGACTAGCGGGGGGCCCAGACCAAGAGACCCAGTACTTC. Protein: CASSLGLAGGPDQETQYF.

This rearrangement joins TRBV6-5 to TRBJ2-7, with D possibly being TRBD2 (6 bases). The CDR3 length is 14 residues. Germline CDR1 is MNHEY and CDR2 is SVGAGI. V gave up 10 bases and J gave up 2 bases, with 18 bases separating them. Written as DNA, the CDR3 is TGTGCCACCGCCCGGAATAGCGGACCCTACGAGCAGTACTTC. Amino acid sequence: CATARNSGPYEQYF.

The chain uses TRBV5-1 and TRBJ1-2; a possible D gene is TRBD1 (6 bases). The germline gives CDR1 SGHRS, CDR2 YFSETQ. The CDR3 is 14 amino acids. V lost 4 bases and J 10 bases, leaving 20 bases between the germline ends. The CDR3 nucleotides read TGCGCCAGCAGCCCGGGGTCTAATGACAGGCCCTACACCTTC. This sequence encodes CASSPGSNDRPYTF.

V gene TRBV30 combines with J gene TRBJ2-1; the match to TRBD2 covers 9 bases. With 2 bases clipped from V and 10 bases from J, the junction kept 12 bases outside the gene matches. The CDR3 consists of 15 residues. CDR1 GTSNPN and CDR2 SVGIG come from the germline V gene (reference sequence). The CDR3 DNA sequence: TGTGCCTGGAGTTCGACTAGCGGTATGAGAGGGGAGCAGTTCTTC. This translates into CAWSSTSGMRGEQFF.

The chain links TRBV19 to TRBJ2-7; D may be TRBD1 (6 bases). The V gene lost 8 bases and the J gene lost 7 bases, with 18 bases spanning the gap. The CDR3 is 13 amino acids. CDR1 is LNHDA and CDR2 is SQIVND in the germline V gene (reference sequence). CDR3 region: CASPGQTMREQYF. The CDR3 DNA is TGTGCCAGTCCGGGACAAACAATGCGGGAGCAGTACTTC.

The CDR3 sequence: CASSFLRTEAFF. CDR3 sequence (DNA): TGCGCCAGCAGTTTCCTTAGGACTGAAGCTTTCTTT. The gene calls are TRBV10-2 and TRBJ1-1; D call uncertain. This CDR3 is 12 amino acids long. The V and J ends lost 5 bases and 5 bases respectively, with 9 bases between them. Germline V gene data show CDR1 as WSHSY and CDR2 as SAAADI.

The J gene is TRBJ2-1, the V gene TRBV5-6; D is uncertain. V was clipped by 0 bases and J by 8 bases, with 9 bases between them. CDR1 and CDR2 from the germline V gene are SGHDT and YYEEEE. This CDR3 comprises 13 residues. This chain's CDR3 is CASSLGRLDEQFF. The CDR3 DNA reads TGTGCCAGCAGCTTGGGCAGGCTTGATGAGCAGTTCTTC.